This T cell receptor beta chain was retrieved from a study of technical replicates of blood from a handful of donors. Germline loops: CDR1 MGHRA, CDR2 YSYEKL. The CDR3 runs 14 residues. V lost 3 bases, J lost 1 base, and 9 bases lay in between. Using immunoSEQ multiplex PCR, the repertoire was profiled, and TCRdb retains in-frame clones only, with some absent. The data contain roughly 60,000 clones, just under 90% of them singletons. Sequencing was done on a sample of PBMCs. This clonotype was sampled from a human donor in good health. Some clones in this sample may be carry-over from other donors' samples. The chain is built from TRBV4-1 and TRBJ1-1; D might be TRBD1 (5 bases). CDR3 sequence (DNA): TGCGCCAGCAGCCACGGGGGAGGGAACACTGAAGCTTTCTTT. The encoded protein is CASSHGGGNTEAFF.